Shown below are 24 T cell receptor beta chains from a single sample sequenced in a study of molecular identifiers for immune sequencing clone quantification. TCRdb re-derived calls from the PCR reads in MiXCR, one entry per CDR3 protein. Among around 470,000 distinct CDR3 sequences listed, about 26% were seen once. What was sequenced was naive CD8+ T cells from blood, with Jurkat cell RNA spiked in. As for subset: FACS-sorted CD8+CD4-CCR7+CD45RA+ naive T cells. These receptors came from a human donor in good health. Some libraries in this study had Jurkat cell RNA spiked in.

On this clonotype: A junction end diverges from the germline sequence, so it may reflect a read error. The V and J genes are TRBV6-6 and TRBJ1-4; D gene uncertain. The germline gives CDR1 MNHNY, CDR2 SVGAGI (reference sequence). This CDR3 has 12 amino acids. CDR3 nucleotides: TGTGCCAGCAGTAACTCCCCGGAAAAACTGTTTTTT. Translating it yields CASSNSPEKLFF.

This clonotype has a count of ten or more. The chain uses TRBV7-6 and TRBJ1-4, with D maybe TRBD1 (5 bases). Germline values: CDR1 SGHVS, CDR2 FNYEAQ. V lost 5 bases, J lost 4 bases, and 11 bases lay in between. The CDR3 is 14 amino acids. CDR3 amino acids: CASSLTGFNEKLFF. DNA of the CDR3: TGTGCCAGCAGCCTCACAGGATTTAATGAAAAACTGTTTTTT.

This clonotype was observed a few times. The CDR3 sequence: CASSLPGAGANVLTF. DNA for the CDR3: TGTGCCAGCAGCTTACCAGGGGCTGGGGCCAACGTCCTGACTTTC. The chain is built from TRBV13 and TRBJ2-6; weak D call: TRBD1 (6 bases). CDR1 is PRHDT and CDR2 is FYEKMQ in the germline V gene (reference sequence). The CDR3 loop spans 15 amino acids. V was trimmed by 2 bases and J by 2 bases, leaving 7 bases between them.

This clonotype was picked up many times. The chain uses TRBV4-1 and TRBJ1-1; D is uncertain. The CDR3 totals 16 residues. Trimming removed 2 bases from V and 0 bases from J, with 13 bases in between. CDR1 is MGHRA and CDR2 is YSYEKL in the germline V gene. The CDR3: CASSQKTGIMNTEAFF. The DNA of the CDR3 is TGCGCCAGCAGCCAAAAGACGGGGATAATGAACACTGAAGCTTTCTTT.

There are many counts of this clonotype. The J gene is TRBJ2-7, the V gene TRBV4-1, with D unresolved. The germline gives CDR1 MGHRA, CDR2 YSYEKL. Trimming cost V 0 bases and J 6 bases, with 6 bases left between them. The CDR3 runs to 12 residues. In nucleotides, the CDR3 is TGCGCCAGCAGCCAAGAGGGCCGCGAGCAGTACTTC. Translated: CASSQEGREQYF.

In this sample, this clonotype turned up many times. This chain uses TRBV12-3 or TRBV12-4 with TRBJ1-2, with no clear D. The CDR3 spans 13 residues. Trimming removed 6 bases from V and 7 bases from J, with 15 bases in between. Here the CDR3 DNA reads TGTGCCAGCAGCCCCGGAGTTAGGAGTGGCTACACCTTC. It codes for CASSPGVRSGYTF.

The chain combines TRBV4-2 with TRBJ1-5, with D possibly being TRBD1 (6 bases). Trimming stripped 0 bases from V and 11 bases from J, with 23 bases between. CDR1 and CDR2 from the germline V gene are LGHNA and YNFKEQ. CDR3 size: 17 residues. The CDR3 protein is CASSQDSIQQGPSTQHF. CDR3 DNA sequence: TGTGCCAGCAGCCAAGATTCGATCCAACAGGGCCCATCTACCCAGCATTTT.

The chain couples TRBV19 to TRBJ2-1; tentatively, D is TRBD2 (6 bases). CDR3 length equals 13 residues. Germline CDR1 is LNHDA and CDR2 is SQIVND (reference sequence). V was trimmed by 5 bases and J by 6 bases, leaving 11 bases between them. CDR3 residues: CASSPFGGNEQFF. The CDR3, as DNA: TGTGCCAGTAGTCCGTTCGGGGGCAATGAGCAGTTCTTC.

J is TRBJ2-7 and V is TRBV20-1; TRBD1 or TRBD2 may be the D gene (5 bases each). The V gene's germline CDR1 is DFQATT and CDR2 SNEGSKA (reference sequence). CDR3 length: 13 amino acids. V lost 1 base and J lost 3, with 10 bases in between. The CDR3 is CSARAGLYYEQYF. In DNA, the CDR3 is TGCAGTGCTAGAGCGGGGCTATACTACGAGCAGTACTTC.

This clonotype showed up just once. Because the CDR3 is missing its conserved closing phenylalanine or tryptophan, this is likely a read error. The rearrangement uses TRBV28 and TRBJ2-2; 12 nucleotides align to TRBD1. CDR1 is MDHEN, CDR2 SYDVKM, per germline. V lost 4 bases and J lost 4; bases outside the gene matches: 1. The CDR3 totals 15 residues. Here the CDR3 reads CASSWGQGATGELFL. The CDR3 nucleotides are TGTGCCAGCAGTTGGGGACAGGGGGCCACCGGGGAGCTGTTTTTA.

On this clonotype: A junction end diverges from the germline sequence, so it may reflect a read error. The J gene is TRBJ2-7, the V gene TRBV5-1; 10 nucleotides agree with TRBD1. The CDR3 sequence is 15 residues long. The germline CDR1 and CDR2 sequences are SGHRS and YFSETQ. CDR3 nucleotides: TGCGCCAGCAGCTACCCGGGACAGGGGACCTACGAGCAGCACTTC. This gives the protein CASSYPGQGTYEQHF.

In this sample, this clonotype turned up a few times. V usage is TRBV6-5 and J usage is TRBJ2-7, with TRBD2 matching over 12 bases. The ends lost 6 bases at V and 3 bases at J; junction bases unmatched: 6. Per germline, CDR1 MNHEY and CDR2 SVGAGI. CDR3 size: 15 residues. CDR3 sequence reads: CASRELAGGHYEQYF. CDR3 DNA: TGTGCCAGCAGAGAACTAGCGGGAGGTCACTACGAGCAGTACTTC.

The chain combines TRBV3-1 with TRBJ2-7, with 7 bases fitting TRBD2. The CDR3 length is 16 residues. The germline CDR1 and CDR2 sequences are LGHDT and YNNKEL (reference sequence). With V trimmed by 1 base and J by 6 bases, 12 bases remained unmatched. The DNA of the CDR3 is TGTGCCAGCAGCCAAGGGGTAGGACTAGTTGCTGGCGAGCAGTACTTC. Translating it yields CASSQGVGLVAGEQYF.

CDR3 in amino acids: CASSPGQGGSNQPQHF. DNA for the CDR3: TGTGCCAGCAGCCCGGGACAGGGGGGTAGCAATCAGCCCCAGCATTTT. This chain connects TRBV7-9 to TRBJ1-5; TRBD1 aligns across 11 bases. V lost 5 bases and J lost 0; bases outside the gene matches: 3. CDR1 and CDR2 (germline): SEHNR, FQNEAQ (reference sequence). This CDR3 is 16 amino acids long. Based on the CDR3 plus reference TRBV7-9 and TRBJ1-5, the full variable domain is DTGVSQNPRHKITKRGQNVTFRCDPISEHNRLYWYRQTLGQGPEFLTYFQNEAQLEKSRLLSDRFSAERPKGSFSTLEIQRTEQGDSAMYLCASSPGQGGSNQPQHFGDGTRLSIL.

This clonotype has ten or more counts. The rearrangement links TRBV12-3 or TRBV12-4 to TRBJ1-5; 7 bases match TRBD1. The junction had 9 bases not matched to a gene; V was cut back by 5 bases and J by 5 bases. This CDR3 has 15 amino acids. As DNA, the CDR3 is TGTGCCAGCAGTCCCCGCGACAGGGAGGATCAGCCCCAGCATTTT. The encoded protein is CASSPRDREDQPQHF.

Comments on this clonotype: It is unclear where the CDR3 begins or ends on the DNA, so no DNA is shown, and the CDR3 is as TCRdb lists it. The chain has TRBV12-3 or TRBV12-4 and TRBJ2-7; TRBD1 reflects the table's D call only, with no check against the DNA. Counting both end residues, the CDR3 totals 15 amino acids. The chain's CDR3 is CASSLGVGQGAEQHF.

This clonotype was counted many times. The J gene is TRBJ2-1, the V gene TRBV24-1; the match to TRBD2 covers 9 bases. Trimming took 0 bases from V and 8 from J; bases not matched to a gene: 7. The CDR3 totals 16 residues. Germline V gene lookup returns CDR1 KGHDR and CDR2 SFDVKD. The CDR3 is CATSDLLAGGPDEQFF. The CDR3 DNA sequence: TGTGCCACCAGTGATTTGCTTGCGGGAGGGCCAGATGAGCAGTTCTTC.

This clonotype occurred a few times. CDR3 protein: CASIGGLAGVPEQFF. The CDR3 DNA follows: TGTGCCAGCATAGGGGGGCTAGCGGGAGTTCCTGAGCAGTTCTTC. The chain carries TRBV2 and TRBJ2-1, with TRBD2 matching over 10 bases. CDR1 SNHLY and CDR2 FYNNEI come from the germline V gene. Trimming at V came to 7 bases and at J to 9 bases, leaving 12 bases not matched to a gene. The CDR3 is 15 amino acids.

As for this clonotype: A read error may produce the germline difference seen at one junction end. The CDR3 nucleotides read TGCGCCAGCAGCTTGGCTAGCTTCAATGGGCAGTTCTTC. Residues: CASSLASFNGQFF. This chain links TRBV5-1 with TRBJ2-1; possibly TRBD2 for D (5 bases). The CDR3 is made up of 13 amino acids. CDR1 is SGHRS and CDR2 is YFSETQ in the germline V gene.

This clonotype was seen only a few times. This chain uses TRBV6-5 with TRBJ1-1; D might be TRBD1 (5 bases). The CDR3 extends over 15 amino acids. Trimming took off 0 bases at V and 4 bases at J, with 12 bases between the two ends. Germline V lookup: CDR1 MNHEY, CDR2 SVGAGI. CDR3 in amino acids: CASSYSREGGTEAFF. DNA of the CDR3: TGTGCCAGCAGTTACTCCAGGGAAGGAGGCACTGAAGCTTTCTTT.

This clonotype was found a few times. Written as DNA, the CDR3 is TGTGCCAGCAGTTTAGTTGGGGGGGCGGGACCAGATACGCAGTATTTT. Translated, it gives CASSLVGGAGPDTQYF. J is TRBJ2-3 and V is TRBV27; D is perhaps TRBD2 (7 bases). V was cut by 2 bases and J by 4 bases, with 16 bases left in between. Germline CDR1 is MNHEY and CDR2 is SMNVEV (reference sequence). CDR3 size: 16 residues.

Comments on this clonotype: This may be a read error: a much more frequent sequence differs by one nucleotide. The chain recombines TRBV4-1 with TRBJ2-7; 7 bases are a match to TRBD2. CDR3 length: 16 residues. Germline V gene sequence: CDR1 MGHRA, CDR2 YSYEKL. CDR3 bases: TGCTCCAGCAGCCAAGAACCGGACGGGAGGTACTACGAGCAGTACTTC. It translates to CSSSQEPDGRYYEQYF.

This clonotype appeared many times. The chain combines TRBV13 with TRBJ2-7; 7 bases match TRBD1. J gave up 2 bases and V 10 bases, and 17 bases lay outside the gene matches. The CDR3 has 16 amino acids. In germline, CDR1 is PRHDT, CDR2 FYEKMQ (reference sequence). CDR3 DNA: TGTGCCACCGGGGAACCTACAGGGGCTGACGCCTACGAGCAGTACTTC. It is translated as CATGEPTGADAYEQYF.

Comments on this clonotype: The CDR3 ends on some other residue instead of the conserved phenylalanine or tryptophan, so this is likely a read error. The V call is TRBV4-1, the J call TRBJ2-1; D not certain. The CDR3 contains 13 residues. Germline V gene sequence: CDR1 MGHRA, CDR2 YSYEKL. Trimming took 3 bases from V and 8 from J, leaving 11 bases between them. The CDR3 loop is CASSQPPPHEQFC. In DNA form, the CDR3 reads TGCGCCAGCAGCCAGCCCCCCCCCCATGAGCAGTTCTGC.